What follows are 5 T cell receptor beta chains derived from one specimen sequenced in a study of T cell clonality in common variable immunodeficiency. Study observations and caveats: Reportedly, TCR beta sequences from common variable immunodeficiency showed fewer deletions and N-nucleotide insertions.

Clones were sequenced by immunoSEQ multiplex PCR, and TCRdb holds only the in-frame ones, with some missing. The sample is made up of 25,000 or so clones, none counted only once. Their specific antigens are unknown. The sequenced sample consisted of peripheral blood mononuclear cells. Source of these receptors: a human donor with common variable immunodeficiency.

This clone has ten or more counts. From the germline J gene comes the end of the CDR3, since the read stops 3 residues before it. The J gene is TRBJ2-5, the V gene TRBV30; 12 bases match TRBD2. Germline trimming cut 8 bases from V and 7 bases from J; bases unmatched to any gene: 11. Looked up from germline, CDR1 is GTSNPN and CDR2 is SVGIG (reference sequence). This CDR3 region has 14 residues. The CDR3 loop reads CAGGLAGTVGTQYF. The DNA read from the CDR3 is TGTGCCGGGGGACTAGCGGGCACGGTTGGGACC.

This clone was picked up a small number of times. The sequenced fragment ends 3 residues before the CDR3 boundary, so the rest is inferred from the germline J gene. This chain connects TRBV19 to TRBJ2-1; 8 nucleotides align to TRBD2. The CDR3 covers 13 residues. Germline V lookup: CDR1 LNHDA, CDR2 SQIVND (reference sequence). V lost 4 bases, J lost 7 bases, and 3 bases stayed unmatched. The sequenced part of the CDR3 DNA is TGTGCCAGTAGTAGCAGACTAGCGAATGAG. Amino acids: CASSSRLANE. The CDR3 as a whole reads CASSSRLANEQFF.

This clone was seen only a few times. The read finishes 3 residues shy of the CDR3 end, and the germline J gene is used to complete it. The chain links TRBV18 to TRBJ2-5; unclear D gene. The ends were cut back, 0 bases at V and 1 base at J, with 3 bases in the middle. Germline assignment: CDR1 KGHSH and CDR2 LQKENI. The CDR3 loop spans 13 amino acids. The chain's CDR3 is CASSPPGQETQYF. The CDR3 DNA, read in part, is TGTGCCAGCTCACCACCAGGCCAAGAGACC.

CDR3 DNA (partial): TGTGCCAGCAGAGGCGAAGGACAGATGAACACTGAA. The encoded protein is CASRGEGQMNTE. The entire CDR3 protein reads CASRGEGQMNTEAFF. This chain links TRBV6-2 or TRBV6-3 with TRBJ1-1, with a tentative D call TRBD1 (6 bases). The read ends 3 residues before the CDR3 terminus; that terminus is restored from the germline J gene. Per germline, CDR1 MNHEY and CDR2 SVGEGT. Trimming pared 6 bases from V and 0 bases from J, leaving 14 bases between. The CDR3 loop spans 15 amino acids.

There are many counts of this clone. Read sequence stops 3 residues before the CDR3 end, and the germline J gene provides the missing end. The V call is TRBV29-1, the J call TRBJ2-2, with D perhaps TRBD1 (5 bases). Germline V CDR1 and CDR2: SQVTM, ANQGSEA. This CDR3 is 13 amino acids long. Trimming removed 4 bases at V and 0 bases at J, with 6 bases between. The CDR3 DNA, read in part, is TGCAGCGTTGGACAGTCGAACACCGGGGAG. It is translated as CSVGQSNTGE. The CDR3 reads in full as CSVGQSNTGELFF.